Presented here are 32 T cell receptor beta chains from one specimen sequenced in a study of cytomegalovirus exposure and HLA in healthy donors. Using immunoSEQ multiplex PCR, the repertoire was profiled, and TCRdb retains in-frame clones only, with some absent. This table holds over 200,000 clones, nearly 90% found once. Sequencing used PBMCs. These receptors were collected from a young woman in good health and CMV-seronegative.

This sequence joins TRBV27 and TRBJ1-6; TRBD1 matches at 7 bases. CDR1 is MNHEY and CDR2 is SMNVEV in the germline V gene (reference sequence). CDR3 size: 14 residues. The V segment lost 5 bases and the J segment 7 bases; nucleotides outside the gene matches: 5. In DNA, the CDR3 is TGTGCCAGCAGTCGACAGGGAGCCAATTCACCCCTCCACTTT. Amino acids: CASSRQGANSPLHF.

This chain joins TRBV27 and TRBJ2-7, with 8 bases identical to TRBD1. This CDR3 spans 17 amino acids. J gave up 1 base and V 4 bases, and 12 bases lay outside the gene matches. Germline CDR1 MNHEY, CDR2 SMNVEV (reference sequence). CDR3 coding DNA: TGTGCCAGCAGTTCACCCCCGGGACAGGACCCTTCCTACGAGCAGTACGTC. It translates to CASSSPPGQDPSYEQYV.

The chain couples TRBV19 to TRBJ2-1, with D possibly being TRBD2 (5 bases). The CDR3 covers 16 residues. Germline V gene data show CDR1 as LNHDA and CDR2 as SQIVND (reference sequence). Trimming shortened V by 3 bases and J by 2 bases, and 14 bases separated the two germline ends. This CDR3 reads CASSMGLAEAYNEQFF. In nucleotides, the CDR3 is TGTGCCAGTAGTATGGGCCTAGCTGAAGCCTACAATGAGCAGTTCTTC. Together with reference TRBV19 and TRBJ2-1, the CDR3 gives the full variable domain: DGGITQSPKYLFRKEGQNVTLSCEQNLNHDAMYWYRQDPGQGLRLIYYSQIVNDFQKGDIAEGYSVSREKKESFPLTVTSAQKNPTAFYLCASSMGLAEAYNEQFFGPGTRLTVL.

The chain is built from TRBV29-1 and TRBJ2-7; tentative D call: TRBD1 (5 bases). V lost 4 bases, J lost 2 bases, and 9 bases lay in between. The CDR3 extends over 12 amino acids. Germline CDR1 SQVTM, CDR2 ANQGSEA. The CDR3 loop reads CSVVTGTYEQYF. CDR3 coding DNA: TGCAGCGTTGTAACAGGAACCTACGAGCAGTACTTC.

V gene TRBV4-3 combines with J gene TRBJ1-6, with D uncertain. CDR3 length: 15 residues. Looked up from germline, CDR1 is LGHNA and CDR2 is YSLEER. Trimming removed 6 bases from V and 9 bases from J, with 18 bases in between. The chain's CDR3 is CASRPDTTRPSPLHF. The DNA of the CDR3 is TGCGCCAGCAGACCAGACACCACACGACCTTCACCCCTCCACTTT.

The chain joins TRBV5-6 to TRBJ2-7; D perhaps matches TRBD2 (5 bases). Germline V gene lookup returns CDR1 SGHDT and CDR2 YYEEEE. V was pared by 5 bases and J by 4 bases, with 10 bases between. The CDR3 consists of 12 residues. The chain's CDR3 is CASSRRRYEQYV. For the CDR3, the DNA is TGTGCCAGCAGTCGAAGGAGGTACGAGCAGTACGTC.

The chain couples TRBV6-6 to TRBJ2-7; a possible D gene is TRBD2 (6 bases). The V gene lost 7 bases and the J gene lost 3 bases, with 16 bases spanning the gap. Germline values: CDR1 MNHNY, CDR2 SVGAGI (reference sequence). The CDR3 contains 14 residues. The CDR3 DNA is TGTGCCAGCACCGAGACCGAGGGAGGCTACGAGCAGTACGTC. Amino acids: CASTETEGGYEQYV.

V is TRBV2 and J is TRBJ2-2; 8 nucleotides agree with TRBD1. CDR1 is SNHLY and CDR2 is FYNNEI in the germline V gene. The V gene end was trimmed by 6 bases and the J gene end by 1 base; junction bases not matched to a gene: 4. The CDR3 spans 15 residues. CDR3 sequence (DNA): TGTGCCAGCAGCGCGGGACAGGTGAACACCGGGGAGCTGTTTTTT. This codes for CASSAGQVNTGELFF.

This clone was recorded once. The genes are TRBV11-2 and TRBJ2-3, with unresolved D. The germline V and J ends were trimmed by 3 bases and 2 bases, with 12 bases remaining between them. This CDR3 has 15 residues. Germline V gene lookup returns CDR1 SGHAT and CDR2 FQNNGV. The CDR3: CASSLWATTTDTQYF. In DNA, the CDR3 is TGTGCCAGCAGCTTGTGGGCTACAACCACAGATACGCAGTATTTT.

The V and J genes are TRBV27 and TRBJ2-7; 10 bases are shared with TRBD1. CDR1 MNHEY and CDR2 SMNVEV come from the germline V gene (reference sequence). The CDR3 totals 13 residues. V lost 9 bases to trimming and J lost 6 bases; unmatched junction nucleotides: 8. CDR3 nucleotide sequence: TGTGCCAGTCGTGACAGGGGGCTGGGCGAGCAGTACGTC. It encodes CASRDRGLGEQYV.

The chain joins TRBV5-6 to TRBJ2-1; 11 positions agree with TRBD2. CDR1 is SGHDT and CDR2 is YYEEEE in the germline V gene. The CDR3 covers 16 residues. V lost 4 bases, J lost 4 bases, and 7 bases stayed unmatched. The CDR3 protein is CASSQPGLAEYNEQFF. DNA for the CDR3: TGTGCCAGCAGCCAACCGGGACTAGCGGAGTACAATGAGCAGTTCTTC.

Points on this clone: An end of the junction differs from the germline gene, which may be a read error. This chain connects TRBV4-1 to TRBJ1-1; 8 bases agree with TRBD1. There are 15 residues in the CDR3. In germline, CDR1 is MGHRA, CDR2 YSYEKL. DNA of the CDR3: TGCGCCAGCAGCCTCCATCGGACAGGGAACCCTGAAGCTTTCTTT. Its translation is CASSLHRTGNPEAFF.

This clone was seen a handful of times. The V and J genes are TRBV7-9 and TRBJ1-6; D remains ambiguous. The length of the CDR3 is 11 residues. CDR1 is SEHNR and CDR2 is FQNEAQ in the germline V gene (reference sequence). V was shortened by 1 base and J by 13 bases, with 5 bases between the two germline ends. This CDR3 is CASSLGSPLHF. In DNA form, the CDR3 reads TGTGCCAGCAGCTTAGGTTCGCCCCTCCACTTT.

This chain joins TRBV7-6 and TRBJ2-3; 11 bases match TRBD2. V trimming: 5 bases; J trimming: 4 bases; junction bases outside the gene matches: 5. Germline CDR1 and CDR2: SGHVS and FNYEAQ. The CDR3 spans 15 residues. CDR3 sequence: CASSLTSGKADTQYF. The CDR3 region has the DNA TGTGCCAGCAGCCTGACTAGCGGGAAAGCAGATACGCAGTATTTT.

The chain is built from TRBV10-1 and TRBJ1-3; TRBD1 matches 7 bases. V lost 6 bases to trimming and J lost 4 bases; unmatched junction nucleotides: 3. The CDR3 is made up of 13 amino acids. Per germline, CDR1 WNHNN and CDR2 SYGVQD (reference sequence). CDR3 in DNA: TGCGCCAGCAGCGACAGGGCCGGAAACACCATATATTTT. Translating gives CASSDRAGNTIYF.

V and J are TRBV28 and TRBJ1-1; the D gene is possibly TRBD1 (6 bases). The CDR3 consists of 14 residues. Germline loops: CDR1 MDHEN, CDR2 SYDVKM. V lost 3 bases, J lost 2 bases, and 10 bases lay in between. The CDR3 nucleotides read TGTGCCAGCAGTTTTCAGGGGTTTAACACTGAAGCTTTCTTT. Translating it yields CASSFQGFNTEAFF.

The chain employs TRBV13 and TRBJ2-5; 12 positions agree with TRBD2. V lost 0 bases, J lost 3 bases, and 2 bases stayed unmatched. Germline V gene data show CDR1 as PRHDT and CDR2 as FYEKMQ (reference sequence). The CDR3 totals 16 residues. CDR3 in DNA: TGTGCCAGCAGCTTAGGAGGACTAGCGGGGAAAGAGACCCAGTACTTC. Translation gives CASSLGGLAGKETQYF.

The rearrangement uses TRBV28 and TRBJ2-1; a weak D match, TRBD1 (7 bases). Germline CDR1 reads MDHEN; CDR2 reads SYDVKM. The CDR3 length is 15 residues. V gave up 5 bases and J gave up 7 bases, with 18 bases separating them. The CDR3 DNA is TGTGCCAGCAGTCCCTCCAGGGGGGTTAGAAATGAGCAGTTCTTC. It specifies CASSPSRGVRNEQFF.

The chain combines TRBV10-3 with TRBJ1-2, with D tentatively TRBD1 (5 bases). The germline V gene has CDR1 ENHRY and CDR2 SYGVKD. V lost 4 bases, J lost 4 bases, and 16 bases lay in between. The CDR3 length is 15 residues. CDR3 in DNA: TGTGCCATCAGTGTATTAGGGGATTCGACCTATGGCTACACCTTC. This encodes CAISVLGDSTYGYTF.

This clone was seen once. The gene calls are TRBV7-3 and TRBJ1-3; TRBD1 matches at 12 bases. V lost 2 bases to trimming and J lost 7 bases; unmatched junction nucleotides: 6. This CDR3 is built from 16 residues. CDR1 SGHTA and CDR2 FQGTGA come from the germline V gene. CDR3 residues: CASSLGPGQGANTIYF. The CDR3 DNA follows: TGTGCCAGCAGCTTAGGGCCGGGACAGGGGGCGAACACCATATATTTT.

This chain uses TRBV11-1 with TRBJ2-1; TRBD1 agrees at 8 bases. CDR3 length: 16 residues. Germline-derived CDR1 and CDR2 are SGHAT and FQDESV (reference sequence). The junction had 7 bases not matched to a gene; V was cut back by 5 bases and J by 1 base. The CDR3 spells CASSGRTGHSYNEQFF. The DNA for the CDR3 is TGTGCCAGCAGCGGGCGGACAGGGCATTCCTACAATGAGCAGTTCTTC.

The CDR3 region has the DNA TGTGCCAGCAGCTCTACAGGCTTCTCTATTTACGAGCAGTACTTC. Its translation is CASSSTGFSIYEQYF. This chain joins TRBV7-6 and TRBJ2-7, with D possibly matching TRBD1 (5 bases). Germline lookup yields CDR1 SGHVS and CDR2 FNYEAQ. The CDR3 loop spans 15 amino acids. V lost 4 bases and J 4 bases, leaving 17 bases between the germline ends.

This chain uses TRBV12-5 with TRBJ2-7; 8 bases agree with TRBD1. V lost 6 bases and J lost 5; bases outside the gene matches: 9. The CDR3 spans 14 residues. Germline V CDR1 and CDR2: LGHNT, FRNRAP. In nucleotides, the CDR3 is TGTGCTAGTGGCACCGGGACAGGCAACCACGAGCAGTACTTC. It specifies CASGTGTGNHEQYF.

CDR3 amino acids: CASSLGTGSNYGYTF. The DNA for the CDR3 is TGTGCCAGCAGTTTGGGGACAGGGTCTAACTATGGCTACACCTTC. The chain carries TRBV27 and TRBJ1-2, with 9 positions matching TRBD1. Trimming cost V 3 bases and J 0 bases; bases outside gene matches: 2. The CDR3 is 15 amino acids. Germline lookup yields CDR1 MNHEY and CDR2 SMNVEV (reference sequence).

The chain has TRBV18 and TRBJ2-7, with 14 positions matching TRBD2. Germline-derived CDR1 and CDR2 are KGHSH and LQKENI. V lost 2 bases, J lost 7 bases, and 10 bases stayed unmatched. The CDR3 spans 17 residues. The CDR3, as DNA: TGTGCCAGCTCACCAACCAGACTAGCGGGGGGGCCGGGGGAGCAGTACGTC. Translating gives CASSPTRLAGGPGEQYV.

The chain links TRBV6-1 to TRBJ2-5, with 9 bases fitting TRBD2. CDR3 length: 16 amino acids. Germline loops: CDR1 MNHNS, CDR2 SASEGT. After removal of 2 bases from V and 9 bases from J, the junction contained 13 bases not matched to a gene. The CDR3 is CASSEFSPLASGAQYF. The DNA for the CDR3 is TGTGCCAGCAGTGAATTTTCCCCCTTAGCTAGCGGGGCCCAGTACTTC.

CDR3 bases: TGTGCCAGCAGTTTATTCAGGCGGGGGGCCCGCACAGATACGCAGTATTTT. Translated: CASSLFRRGARTDTQYF. The V gene is TRBV27, the J gene TRBJ2-3; the match to TRBD2 covers 8 bases. This CDR3 contains 17 residues. The germline CDR1 and CDR2 sequences are MNHEY and SMNVEV (reference sequence). The trim removed 1 base at V and 1 base at J, leaving 7 bases unmatched.

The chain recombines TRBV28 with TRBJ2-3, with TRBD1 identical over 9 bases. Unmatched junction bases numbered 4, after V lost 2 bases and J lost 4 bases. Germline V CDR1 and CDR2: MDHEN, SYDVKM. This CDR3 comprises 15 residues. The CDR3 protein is CASSLPTGGSDTQYF. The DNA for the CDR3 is TGTGCCAGCAGTTTACCTACAGGGGGCTCAGATACGCAGTATTTT.

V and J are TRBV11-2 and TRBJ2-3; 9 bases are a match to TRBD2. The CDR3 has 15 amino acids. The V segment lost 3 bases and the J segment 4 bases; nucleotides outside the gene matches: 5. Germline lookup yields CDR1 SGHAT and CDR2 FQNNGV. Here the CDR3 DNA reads TGTGCCAGCAGCTTTAGGCGGGGGGGCCCAGATACGCAGTATTTT. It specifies CASSFRRGGPDTQYF.

In DNA form, the CDR3 reads TGTGCCAGCAGTGAACAGGGTGCTGAAGCTTTCTTT. This codes for CASSEQGAEAFF. V gene TRBV25-1 combines with J gene TRBJ1-1; the D gene is possibly TRBD1 (5 bases). Germline loops: CDR1 MGHDK, CDR2 SYGVNS. The V end lost 2 bases, the J end lost 6 bases, and 7 bases lay between the germline ends. This CDR3 region has 12 residues.

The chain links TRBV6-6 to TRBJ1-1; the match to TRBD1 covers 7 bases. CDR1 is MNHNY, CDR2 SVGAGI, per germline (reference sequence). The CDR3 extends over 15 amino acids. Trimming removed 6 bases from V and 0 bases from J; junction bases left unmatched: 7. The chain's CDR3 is CASRASTGMNTEAFF. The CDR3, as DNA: TGTGCCAGCAGAGCCTCGACAGGGATGAACACTGAAGCTTTCTTT.

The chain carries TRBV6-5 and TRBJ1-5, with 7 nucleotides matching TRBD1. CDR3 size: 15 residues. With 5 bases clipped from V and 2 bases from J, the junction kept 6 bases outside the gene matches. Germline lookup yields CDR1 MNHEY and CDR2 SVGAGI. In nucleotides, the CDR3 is TGTGCCAGCAGTCCCCACAGGGGCGGCAATCAGCCCCAGCATTTT. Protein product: CASSPHRGGNQPQHF.